This T cell receptor (beta chain) was identified in a study of blood T cells in healthy people across ages. Germline V lookup: CDR1 SGHTA, CDR2 FQGNSA. The CDR3 extends over 13 amino acids. V lost 1 base and J lost 5, with 6 bases in between. This clonotype was seen more than once but under ten times. The use of a sample-barcoded 5' primer and a J-beta primer mix characterized a second PCR of about 6 to 12 cycles. TCRdb redid the calling of the 5' RACE reads with MiXCR, one entry per CDR3 protein. Found here are hundreds of thousands of distinct CDR3 sequences, about 62% of them singletons; the top ten hold about 30%.

The rearrangement joins TRBV7-2 to TRBJ2-4; D ambiguous. This TCR was sampled from a man under 40 in good health. The sequenced sample consisted of blood. CDR3 protein: CASSLGVENIQYF. The CDR3 DNA is TGTGCCAGCAGCTTAGGGGTGGAAAACATTCAGTACTTC.